This T cell receptor beta chain was found in a study of CD8 T cells in ankylosing spondylitis. Regarding the study as a whole: Significant enrichment of disease-linked clones was reported in matched ankylosing spondylitis synovial fluid. Disease-linked clones bore a CD8+ phenotype, appearing relatively rarely in peripheral blood. Ankylosing spondylitis blood appeared to be characterized by a TCR beta motif of 7 to 9 highly homologous variants.

A note on this clonotype: The antigen is not known.

Libraries for TCR beta were made by quantitative 5'-RACE with molecular barcodes. Via MiXCR, TCRdb re-called the 5' RACE reads, giving one row per CDR3 protein. The sample has a few hundred thousand distinct CDR3 sequences; 12% are singletons. The CDR3 spans 15 residues. The trim removed 6 bases at V and 4 bases at J, leaving 13 bases unmatched. Germline V gene sequence: CDR1 DFQATT, CDR2 SNEGSKA (reference sequence). This clonotype originated in a male donor with ankylosing spondylitis. The rearrangement links TRBV20-1 to TRBJ2-5; TRBD1 matches at 8 bases. Specimen: blood, either unsorted or a sorted T cell fraction (not recorded which). The DNA for the CDR3 is TGCAGTGCAGAAGCCGGGACAGGTGCCGCAGAGACCCAGTACTTC. It codes for CSAEAGTGAAETQYF.